This is a list of T cell receptor beta chains from one sample in a study of PD-1 blockade in classical Hodgkin lymphoma. Sequencing was performed with immunoSEQ multiplex PCR; in TCRdb, only in-frame clones are kept and a portion is missing. The table includes fewer than 25,000 clones, around 68% detected once. Here the sequenced sample was peripheral blood mononuclear cells (PBMCs), taken before the fourth cycle of nivolumab. The source of these receptors is a human donor with classical Hodgkin lymphoma. The CDR3 runs from the conserved cysteine through the conserved F or W. A D gene is named only where the DNA matches it firmly. Clone size is not always given. Where it is, it says once, few, many or a class for expanded clones.

>NA|TRBJ1-5|11|NA|TRBV6-6
CASSENGPQHF
TGTGCCAGCAGTGAAAATGGGCCCCAGCATTTT
>NA|TRBJ1-2|15|NA|TRBV5-3
CASSFLREDNYGYTF
TGTGCCAGCAGCTTCCTGAGGGAGGATAACTATGGCTACACCTTC
>few|TRBJ2-3|15|TRBD1|TRBV7-9
CASSSTGTSTDTQYF
TGTGCCAGCAGCTCGACAGGGACCAGCACAGATACGCAGTATTTT
>few|TRBJ2-3|16|TRBD2|TRBV28
CASSLIGGGSTDTQYF
TGTGCCAGCAGTTTGATAGGCGGGGGTTCCACAGATACGCAGTATTTT
>NA|TRBJ2-3|19|TRBD2|TRBV7-9
CASSSPGTEGLAGGNTQYF
TGTGCCAGCAGCTCCCCCGGGACAGAGGGACTAGCGGGGGGTAATACGCAGTATTTT
>NA|TRBJ2-1|16|TRBD2|TRBV4-1
CASSPGGLGAYNEQFF
TGCGCCAGCAGCCCGGGAGGATTAGGGGCATACAATGAGCAGTTCTTC
>NA|TRBJ1-1|17|NA|TRBV14
CASSQFLGPTMNTEAFF
TGTGCCAGCAGCCAATTTTTGGGGCCCACCATGAACACTGAAGCTTTCTTT
>NA|TRBJ1-5|16|NA|TRBV28
CASSTQTRKSNQPQHF
TGTGCCAGCAGTACACAGACACGGAAAAGCAATCAGCCCCAGCATTTT
>NA|TRBJ1-5|13|NA|TRBV4-1
CASSDPGPQPQHF
TGCGCCAGCAGCGACCCGGGGCCCCAGCCCCAGCATTTT
>NA|TRBJ1-2|16|NA|TRBV4-1
CAATTSNMNMVEGYTF
TGCGCCGCAACGACCTCCAACATGAATATGGTGGAAGGCTACACCTTC
>NA|TRBJ1-1|13|NA|TRBV30
CAWSAFGGGLAFF
TGTGCCTGGAGTGCTTTCGGCGGGGGGTTAGCTTTCTTT
>NA|TRBJ2-1|16|TRBD2|TRBV11-2
CASSRSGGSRYNEQFF
TGTGCCAGCAGTCGCAGCGGGGGGTCAAGGTACAATGAGCAGTTCTTC
>NA|TRBJ2-1|14|TRBD2|TRBV10-3
CAISERGVRDEQFF
TGTGCCATCAGTGAGCGGGGGGTTAGAGATGAGCAGTTCTTC
>few|TRBJ2-1|16|NA|TRBV28
CASSTLGFGTYNEQFF
TGTGCCAGCAGTACCCTTGGTTTCGGGACCTACAATGAGCAGTTCTTC
>NA|TRBJ1-1|13|TRBD1|TRBV6-5
CASSYGQGRLAFF
TGTGCCAGCAGTTACGGACAGGGGCGTTTGGCTTTCTTT
>NA|TRBJ2-2|15|TRBD1|TRBV5-6
CASSSATGGHGELFF
TGTGCCAGCAGCTCTGCGACAGGGGGCCACGGGGAGCTGTTTTTT
>NA|TRBJ2-3|12|NA|TRBV5-1
CASSNPTDTQYF
TGCGCCAGCAGTAATCCCACAGATACGCAGTATTTT
>NA|TRBJ2-3|13|NA|TRBV28
CASSDPGTDTQYF
TGTGCCAGCAGTGACCCCGGCACAGATACGCAGTATTTT
>NA|TRBJ2-5|14|TRBD2|TRBV14
CASKGLAGQETQYF
TGTGCCAGCAAAGGGCTAGCGGGGCAAGAGACCCAGTACTTC
>NA|TRBJ2-5|14|NA|TRBV5-1
CASSYSGAVETQYF
TGCGCCAGCAGCTACTCGGGCGCCGTGGAGACCCAGTACTTC
>NA|TRBJ1-3|13|TRBD1|TRBV7-2
CASSSDRARAIYF
TGTGCCAGCAGCTCTGACAGGGCAAGGGCCATATATTTT
>NA|TRBJ2-5|15|NA|TRBV4-1
CASSQGWGLEETQYF
TGCGCCAGCAGCCAAGGTTGGGGTTTAGAGGAGACCCAGTACTTC
>NA|TRBJ2-2|15|NA|TRBV6-6
CASTPRVWGAGELFF
TGTGCCAGCACCCCGCGGGTGTGGGGGGCCGGGGAGCTGTTTTTT
>NA|TRBJ1-1|15|NA|TRBV9
CASSPRSGVNTEAFF
TGTGCCAGCAGCCCAAGATCGGGGGTGAACACTGAAGCTTTCTTT
>NA|TRBJ1-1|13|NA|TRBV27
CASSVRQNTEAFF
TGTGCCAGCAGCGTAAGACAGAACACTGAAGCTTTCTTT
>NA|TRBJ1-4|16|TRBD1|TRBV18
CASSPNIGTGEEKLFF
TGTGCCAGCTCACCGAACATTGGGACAGGGGAGGAAAAACTGTTTTTT
>few|TRBJ1-5|15|TRBD1|TRBV27
CASRGQARGNQPQHF
TGTGCCAGCAGAGGACAGGCCAGGGGCAATCAGCCCCAGCATTTT
>NA|TRBJ1-1|17|NA|TRBV7-8
CASSLASAGEKGTEAFF
TGTGCCAGCAGCTTAGCATCTGCAGGGGAGAAGGGTACTGAAGCTTTCTTT
>NA|TRBJ1-4|16|TRBD1|TRBV5-4
CASSFGQGGTNEKLFF
TGTGCCAGCAGCTTCGGACAGGGAGGGACTAATGAAAAACTGTTTTTT
>NA|TRBJ1-2|13|NA|TRBV5-1
CASRTNNDYGYTF
TGCGCCAGCCGTACCAATAATGATTATGGCTACACCTTC
>few|TRBJ1-5|14|TRBD1|TRBV28
CASSSGGSNQPQHF
TGTGCCAGCAGTTCAGGGGGAAGCAATCAGCCCCAGCATTTT
>NA|TRBJ2-5|16|TRBD1|TRBV7-8
CASSLERTGGMETQYF
TGTGCCAGCAGCTTAGAACGGACAGGGGGCATGGAGACCCAGTACTTC
>NA|TRBJ1-2|15|NA|TRBV7-2
CASSLAASGRDGYTF
TGTGCCAGCAGCTTAGCGGCCTCGGGACGAGATGGCTACACCTTC
>NA|TRBJ2-6|13|NA|TRBV19
CASRGNGANVLTF
TGTGCCAGCAGGGGCAATGGGGCCAACGTCCTGACTTTC
>NA|TRBJ1-2|16|TRBD1|TRBV5-5
CASSLASGGANYGYTF
TGTGCCAGCAGCTTGGCGTCAGGGGGGGCTAACTATGGCTACACCTTC
>NA|TRBJ2-5|12|TRBD1|TRBV2
CASGDRAETQYF
TGTGCCAGTGGGGACAGGGCAGAGACCCAGTACTTC
>NA|TRBJ1-5|15|NA|TRBV19
CASKDMPYSNQPQHF
TGTGCCAGTAAGGACATGCCGTATAGCAATCAGCCCCAGCATTTT
>NA|TRBJ2-7|14|TRBD2|TRBV10-3
CAISAWTSTYEQYF
TGTGCCATCAGTGCGTGGACTAGCACGTACGAGCAGTACTTC
>few|TRBJ2-2|16|NA|TRBV14
CASSISLNVGTGELFF
TGTGCCAGCAGCATCTCCTTAAACGTCGGAACCGGGGAGCTGTTTTTT
>NA|TRBJ2-7|15|TRBD1|TRBV9
CASSVGDRKSYEQYF
TGTGCCAGCAGCGTAGGGGACAGAAAAAGCTACGAGCAGTACTTC
>NA|TRBJ2-5|14|NA|TRBV28
CASTPSSFAGTQYF
TGTGCCAGCACTCCCAGTAGTTTTGCGGGGACCCAGTACTTC